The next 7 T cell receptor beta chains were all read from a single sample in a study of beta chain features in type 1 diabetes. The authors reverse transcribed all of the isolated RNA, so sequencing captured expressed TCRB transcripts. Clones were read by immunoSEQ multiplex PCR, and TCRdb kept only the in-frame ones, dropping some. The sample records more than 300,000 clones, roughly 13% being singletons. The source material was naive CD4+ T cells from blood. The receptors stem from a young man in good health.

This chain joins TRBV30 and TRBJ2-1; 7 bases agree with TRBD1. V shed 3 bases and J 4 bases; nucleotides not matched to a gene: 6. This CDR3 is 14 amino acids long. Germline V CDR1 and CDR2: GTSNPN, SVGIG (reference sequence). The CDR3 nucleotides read TGTGCCTGGAGATTCGGGACAGTTTACAATGAGCAGTTCTTC. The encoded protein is CAWRFGTVYNEQFF.

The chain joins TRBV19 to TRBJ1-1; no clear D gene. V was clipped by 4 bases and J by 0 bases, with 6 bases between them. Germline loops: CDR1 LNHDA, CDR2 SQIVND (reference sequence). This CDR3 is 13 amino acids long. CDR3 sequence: CASSTQMNTEAFF. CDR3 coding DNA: TGTGCCAGTAGTACCCAGATGAACACTGAAGCTTTCTTT.

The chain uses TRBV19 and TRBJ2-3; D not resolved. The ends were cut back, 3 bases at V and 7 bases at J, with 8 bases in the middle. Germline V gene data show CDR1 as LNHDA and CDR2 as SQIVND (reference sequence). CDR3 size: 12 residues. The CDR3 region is CASSMSRYTQYF. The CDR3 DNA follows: TGTGCCAGTAGTATGAGCCGTTATACGCAGTATTTT.

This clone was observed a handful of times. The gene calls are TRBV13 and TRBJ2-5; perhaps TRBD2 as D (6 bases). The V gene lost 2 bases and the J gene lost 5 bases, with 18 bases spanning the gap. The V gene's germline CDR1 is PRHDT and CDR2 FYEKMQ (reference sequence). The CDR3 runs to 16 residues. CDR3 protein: CASSLKYKDYVETQYF. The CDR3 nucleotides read TGTGCCAGCAGCTTAAAGTACAAGGACTACGTGGAGACCCAGTACTTC. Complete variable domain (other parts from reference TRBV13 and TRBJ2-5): AAGVIQSPRHLIKEKRETATLKCYPIPRHDTVYWYQQGPGQDPQFLISFYEKMQSDKGSIPDRFSAQQFSDYHSELNMSSLELGDSALYFCASSLKYKDYVETQYFGPGTRLLVL.

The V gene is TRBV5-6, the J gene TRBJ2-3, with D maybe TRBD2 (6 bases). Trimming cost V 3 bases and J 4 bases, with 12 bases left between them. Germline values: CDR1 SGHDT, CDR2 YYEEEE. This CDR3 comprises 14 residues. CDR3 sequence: CASSYLTSSDTQYF. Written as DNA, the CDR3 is TGTGCCAGCAGCTATTTGACTAGTTCAGATACGCAGTATTTT.

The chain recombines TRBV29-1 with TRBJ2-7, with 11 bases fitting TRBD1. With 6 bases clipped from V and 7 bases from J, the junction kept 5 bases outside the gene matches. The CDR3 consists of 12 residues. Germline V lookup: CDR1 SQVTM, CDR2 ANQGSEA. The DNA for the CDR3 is TGCAGCGTAGGACAGGGGGCAGGAGAGCAGTACTTC. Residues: CSVGQGAGEQYF.

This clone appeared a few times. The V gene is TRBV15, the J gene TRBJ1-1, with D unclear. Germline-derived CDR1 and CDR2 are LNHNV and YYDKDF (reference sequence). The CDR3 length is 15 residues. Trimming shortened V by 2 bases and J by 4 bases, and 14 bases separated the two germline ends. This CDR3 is CATSRTGLLATEAFF. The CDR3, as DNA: TGTGCCACCAGCAGAACCGGACTATTGGCCACTGAAGCTTTCTTT.